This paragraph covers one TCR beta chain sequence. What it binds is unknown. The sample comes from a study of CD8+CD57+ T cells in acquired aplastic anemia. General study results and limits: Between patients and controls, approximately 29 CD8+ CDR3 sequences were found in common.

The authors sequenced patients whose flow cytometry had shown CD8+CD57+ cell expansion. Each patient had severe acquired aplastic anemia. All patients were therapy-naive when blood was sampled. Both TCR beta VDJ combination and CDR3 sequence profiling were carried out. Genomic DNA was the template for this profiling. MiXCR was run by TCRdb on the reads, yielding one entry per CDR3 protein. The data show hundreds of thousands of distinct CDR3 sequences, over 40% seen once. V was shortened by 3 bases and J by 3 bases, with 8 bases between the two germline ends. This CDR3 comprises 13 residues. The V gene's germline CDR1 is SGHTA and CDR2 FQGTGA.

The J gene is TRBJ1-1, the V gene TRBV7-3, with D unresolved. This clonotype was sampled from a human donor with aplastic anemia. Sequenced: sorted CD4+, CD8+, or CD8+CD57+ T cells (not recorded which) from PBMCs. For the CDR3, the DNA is TGTGCCAGCAGCTTGCCTACGGACACTGAAGCTTTCTTT. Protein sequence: CASSLPTDTEAFF.